This T cell receptor (beta chain) was recovered during a study of early T cells in non-severe SARS-CoV-2 infection. Study-wide points: VDJdb matching favored anti-spike CD8 responses, missing private and CD4 specificities.

From germline, CDR1 is DFQATT and CDR2 SNEGSKA (reference sequence). The CDR3 is 16 residues long. The trim removed 1 base at V and 1 base at J, leaving 3 bases unmatched. This clonotype has at least ten counts. The antigen remains undetermined. Individual cDNA molecules received unique molecular identifiers. TCRdb processed the 5' RACE reads anew with MiXCR; each CDR3 protein has one entry. Of over 80,000 distinct CDR3 sequences listed, 12% were seen once; the top ten hold roughly 4.5%. The origin of this receptor is an adult who was a healthcare worker with PCR-confirmed SARS-CoV-2 infection or an uninfected control (not recorded which). The specimen comprised whole blood, sampled at baseline. The chain recombines TRBV20-1 with TRBJ2-2, with TRBD2 identical over 10 bases. In DNA, the CDR3 is TGCAGTGCTAGAGTTCCTAGCGGGAGGAACACCGGGGAGCTGTTTTTT. This gives the protein CSARVPSGRNTGELFF.